This TCR beta chain was found in a study of CXCR3-negative and CXCR3-positive naive CD8 T cells. Overall study findings and caveats: TRB CDR3s were more hydrophobic in CXCR3-positive than in CXCR3-negative naive cells. Diversity in memory CD8+ cells fell much lower than the comparably high levels seen in both naive subsets. In naive cells, CXCR3-negative and CXCR3-positive subsets had similar TRBV-TRBJ usage; memory cells differed.

The CDR3 spans 14 residues. CDR1 and CDR2 (germline): DFQATT, SNEGSKA (reference sequence). In the case of this clonotype: The target antigen is unknown.

Naive CD8+ T cells showed a CD45RO-CCR7+CD27+CD95- phenotype. All TRB cDNA libraries came from 5' RACE performed with UMI labels. Reprocessing the 5' RACE reads, TCRdb reports a single entry for every CDR3 protein and omits DNA. This sample's table reports 75,000 to 90,000 distinct CDR3 sequences. V gene TRBV20-1 combines with J gene TRBJ2-1; TCRdb outputs TRBD2, but without DNA this stays unchecked. The sample consisted of naive CXCR3+ CD8+ T cells from blood. Subset denoted: CD45RO-CCR7+CD27+CD95- naive CD8+ T cells expressing CXCR3 (TNR3+). This clonotype originated in a human donor in good health. Some clones in this sample may be carry-over from other donors' samples. The CDR3 sequence is CSATASGRVDEQFF.